Following are 17 T cell receptor beta chains from one sample sequenced in a study of T-cell reconstitution after alpha-beta-depleted transplantation in children. A library of TCRbeta sequences, prepared with unique molecular identifiers, was generated. TCRdb processed the PCR reads anew with MiXCR; each CDR3 protein has one entry. The sample yields some 240,000 distinct CDR3 sequences, about 8.8% seen once. The sample consisted of PBMCs from the stem cell graft donor, taken from the stem cell graft. These receptor sequences come from a human donor who donated a stem cell graft to a child with SCID.

In its sample, this clonotype was seen many times. The rearrangement links TRBV6-2 or TRBV6-3 to TRBJ1-2; D remains ambiguous. Per the germline V gene, CDR1 is MNHEY and CDR2 is SVGEGT. The CDR3 covers 13 residues. The V end lost 6 bases, the J end lost 1 base, and 9 bases lay between the germline ends. DNA for the CDR3: TGTGCCAGCAGACGTAGGGATAACTATGGCTACACCTTC. Translating it yields CASRRRDNYGYTF.

This clonotype has a count of ten or more. The rearrangement links TRBV5-1 to TRBJ2-7; 14 bases agree with TRBD2. Germline assignment: CDR1 SGHRS and CDR2 YFSETQ. The CDR3 contains 17 residues. V shed 0 bases and J 3 bases; nucleotides not matched to a gene: 5. This CDR3 reads CASSLGLAGGSIYEQYF. In DNA, the CDR3 is TGCGCCAGCAGCTTGGGACTAGCGGGGGGGAGTATCTACGAGCAGTACTTC. The full variable domain, completed using reference TRBV5-1 and TRBJ2-7, is KAGVTQTPRYLIKTRGQQVTLSCSPISGHRSVSWYQQTPGQGLQFLFEYFSETQRNKGNFPGRFSGRQFSNSRSEMNVSTLELGDSALYLCASSLGLAGGSIYEQYFGPGTRLTVT.

This clonotype was found many times. This rearrangement joins TRBV20-1 to TRBJ2-3, with 12 bases aligning to TRBD1. The CDR3 is 15 amino acids. The germline gives CDR1 DFQATT, CDR2 SNEGSKA (reference sequence). CDR3 bases: TGCAGCCCGGATGGGACAGGGGGCGCGACAGATACGCAGTATTTT. As protein: CSPDGTGGATDTQYF.

This clonotype was recorded many times. The V call is TRBV6-1, the J call TRBJ2-5; TRBD2 might be the D (6 bases). Germline V lookup: CDR1 MNHNS, CDR2 SASEGT. The CDR3 runs to 13 residues. The V gene lost 0 bases and the J gene lost 5 bases, with 7 bases spanning the gap. CDR3 nucleotides: TGTGCCAGCAGTGAAGCTCGGGGGGAGACCCAGTACTTC. This gives the protein CASSEARGETQYF.

This clonotype has at least ten counts. The J gene is TRBJ1-1, the V gene TRBV6-5; no clear D. Per the germline V gene, CDR1 is MNHEY and CDR2 is SVGAGI. The CDR3 consists of 14 residues. Deletions cut 7 bases from V and 1 base from J, with 13 bases between. CDR3 DNA: TGTGCCAGCACCTTTTCGGGCCGGAACACTGAAGCTTTCTTT. It translates to CASTFSGRNTEAFF.

This clonotype was counted many times. CDR3 residues: CASSLERENTEAFF. For the CDR3, the DNA is TGTGCCAGCAGCTTAGAACGGGAGAACACTGAAGCTTTCTTT. The V call is TRBV7-9, the J call TRBJ1-1; D not resolved. Trimming took off 1 base at V and 1 base at J, with 7 bases between the two ends. In germline, CDR1 is SEHNR, CDR2 FQNEAQ (reference sequence). The CDR3 contains 14 residues. Looking up the rest from reference TRBV7-9 and TRBJ1-1 gives the full variable domain: DTGVSQNPRHKITKRGQNVTFRCDPISEHNRLYWYRQTLGQGPEFLTYFQNEAQLEKSRLLSDRFSAERPKGSFSTLEIQRTEQGDSAMYLCASSLERENTEAFFGQGTRLTVV.

This clonotype has at least ten counts. V gene TRBV6-2 or TRBV6-3 combines with J gene TRBJ1-5; TRBD1 might be the D (5 bases). The germline V and J ends were trimmed by 2 bases and 7 bases, with 12 bases remaining between them. Germline CDR1 is MNHEY and CDR2 is SVGEGT. CDR3 length: 14 residues. CDR3 sequence: CASSYGNRGQPQHF. The CDR3 DNA reads TGTGCCAGCAGTTACGGGAACCGGGGCCAGCCCCAGCATTTT.

The chain employs TRBV20-1 and TRBJ1-1; tentative D call: TRBD1 (5 bases). Germline CDR1 and CDR2: DFQATT and SNEGSKA (reference sequence). The germline V and J ends were trimmed by 6 bases and 2 bases, with 16 bases remaining between them. The CDR3 sequence is 14 residues long. The CDR3 reads CSASGGGVNTEAFF. In DNA, the CDR3 is TGCAGTGCCTCCGGGGGGGGGGTTAACACTGAAGCTTTCTTT.

This clonotype appeared many times. The V call is TRBV7-2, the J call TRBJ1-1; possible D gene TRBD1, 5 bases. This CDR3 is built from 14 residues. In germline, CDR1 is SGHTA, CDR2 FQGNSA. V was pared by 5 bases and J by 0 bases, with 10 bases between. The CDR3 coding sequence is TGTGCCAGCAGCCCGTCAGGGATGAACACTGAAGCTTTCTTT. Translated: CASSPSGMNTEAFF.

This clonotype came up many times. CDR3 nucleotides: TGTGCCAGCAGCGTCCTTACAGGGAGGGGCACAGATACGCAGTATTTT. Translating gives CASSVLTGRGTDTQYF. The chain recombines TRBV9 with TRBJ2-3, with a weak D call TRBD2 (7 bases). This CDR3 is built from 16 residues. Germline V lookup: CDR1 SGDLS, CDR2 YYNGEE. V lost 2 bases and J lost 1, with 14 bases in between.

There are many counts of this clonotype. This sequence joins TRBV29-1 and TRBJ1-1, with TRBD1 identical over 7 bases. Germline assignment: CDR1 SQVTM and CDR2 ANQGSEA. The junction had 5 bases not matched to a gene; V was cut back by 5 bases and J by 2 bases. This CDR3 comprises 13 residues. CDR3 sequence: CSVLDRANTEAFF. The CDR3 bases are TGCAGCGTTCTAGACAGGGCCAACACTGAAGCTTTCTTT.

This clonotype occurred many times. The gene calls are TRBV10-3 and TRBJ1-2, with D tentatively TRBD1 (5 bases). V was pared by 0 bases and J by 5 bases, with 10 bases between. The CDR3 sequence is 14 residues long. Germline V gives CDR1 ENHRY, CDR2 SYGVKD. The CDR3 DNA reads TGTGCCATCAGTGAGTCGGGGGGACCTTATGGCTACACCTTC. Amino acids: CAISESGGPYGYTF.

This clonotype was seen many times. J is TRBJ2-5 and V is TRBV12-3 or TRBV12-4; the D is unclear. This CDR3 has 15 residues. The V end lost 2 bases, the J end lost 0 bases, and 10 bases lay between the germline ends. The CDR3, as DNA: TGTGCCAGCAGTTTAAGGTCTGGGGACCAAGAGACCCAGTACTTC. It encodes CASSLRSGDQETQYF.

This clonotype was picked up many times. The CDR3 spells CAISDPAGSYNEQFF. CDR3 bases: TGTGCCATCAGTGACCCCGCGGGCAGCTACAATGAGCAGTTCTTC. The genes are TRBV10-3 and TRBJ2-1; tentative D call: TRBD2 (5 bases). The CDR3 has 15 amino acids. Trimming shortened V by 3 bases and J by 3 bases, and 12 bases separated the two germline ends. Germline V lookup: CDR1 ENHRY, CDR2 SYGVKD.

This clonotype was detected ten times or more. V is TRBV24-1 and J is TRBJ1-2; tentative D call: TRBD1 (5 bases). This CDR3 is built from 14 residues. Germline CDR1 is KGHDR and CDR2 is SFDVKD. Trimming stripped 1 base from V and 6 bases from J, with 11 bases between. CDR3 bases: TGTGCCACCAGTGATTTCTCGGGGGTCCATGGCTACACCTTC. Protein product: CATSDFSGVHGYTF.

This clonotype was counted many times. This chain joins TRBV14 and TRBJ2-1; perhaps TRBD1 as D (7 bases). This CDR3 comprises 15 residues. Trimming removed 3 bases from V and 2 bases from J, with 11 bases in between. CDR1 SGHDN and CDR2 FVKESK come from the germline V gene. Written as DNA, the CDR3 is TGTGCCAGCAGCCAGCGGGACAGAGCCTACAATGAGCAGTTCTTC. This encodes CASSQRDRAYNEQFF.

The rearrangement joins TRBV18 to TRBJ1-6; D gene unclear. The germline CDR1 and CDR2 sequences are KGHSH and LQKENI. CDR3 length: 13 residues. V gave up 3 bases and J gave up 7 bases, with 7 bases separating them. CDR3 sequence (DNA): TGTGCCAGCTCACCCGCAACGAATTCACCCCTCCACTTT. Protein sequence: CASSPATNSPLHF.